The text below deals with one TCR beta chain. These data originate in a study of blood T cell repertoires in COVID-19. On the study more broadly: Collection of acute and convalescent COVID-19 samples took place in the United States, Italy and Spain. In each case, the material was cDNA or gDNA derived from T cells, B-cell-depleted T cells, or PBMCs.

Original data processing: Amplification with reference gene primers provided the estimates of nucleated cell counts. Measured with immunoSEQ multiplex PCR; TCRdb has only the in-frame clones, and not every one. V and J calls and clone size are those listed in that table; D and trimming were worked out from the DNA. The table lists approximately 150,000 clones, approximately 89% of them singletons. V was clipped by 7 bases and J by 4 bases; unmatched bases: 9. The CDR3 extends over 13 amino acids. Germline V gene lookup returns CDR1 SQVTM and CDR2 ANQGSEA. V and J are TRBV29-1 and TRBJ2-7; 8 bases line up with TRBD1. This receptor was obtained from a woman aged 50 to 65 with acute or convalescent COVID-19. The sample comprised peripheral blood. In DNA form, the CDR3 reads TGCAGCGCGGGACAGGCTGGGATTTACGAGCAGTACTTC. This codes for CSAGQAGIYEQYF.